Included here is one T cell receptor beta chain sequence, with context. Its cognate antigen is unknown. Included in the TCR beta cDNA libraries were unique molecular identifiers. MiXCR was run by TCRdb on the PCR reads, yielding one entry per CDR3 protein. The repertoire holds about 770,000 distinct CDR3 sequences, with under 60% as singletons. This CDR3 comprises 15 residues. J lost 0 bases, V lost 5 bases, and 4 bases had no gene match. Germline CDR1 and CDR2: MDHEN and SYDVKM. The data derive from a study of post-analysis software for immune sequencing data. Study-wide context: Patients with relapsing-remitting, secondary progressive and progressive-relapsing multiple sclerosis courses were all represented.

Regarding the study as a whole: Patients showed TRBV5-6, TRBV5-1 and TRBV20-1 among roughly five TRBV segments more frequent than in controls. By F measure, strong co-clustering occurred among samples prepared in the same batch.

Sequencing input: blood. This TCR was recovered from a girl under 18 with multiple sclerosis. This chain links TRBV28 with TRBJ2-1; 7 bases are shared with TRBD1. Here the CDR3 reads CASSRQGSSYNEQFF. Written as DNA, the CDR3 is TGTGCCAGCAGTCGACAGGGAAGCTCCTACAATGAGCAGTTCTTC. Filled out from reference TRBV28 and TRBJ2-1, the complete variable domain reads DVKVTQSSRYLVKRTGEKVFLECVQDMDHENMFWYRQDPGLGLRLIYFSYDVKMKEKGDIPEGYSVSREKKERFSLILESASTNQTSMYLCASSRQGSSYNEQFFGPGTRLTVL.